This entry lists 11 T cell receptor beta chains sequenced from one sample in a study of cytomegalovirus exposure and HLA in healthy donors. The assay was immunoSEQ multiplex PCR, and TCRdb's table has in-frame clones only and misses some. This sample yields approximately 60,000 clones, of which approximately 90% are seen a single time; about 3.1% belongs to the top ten. Sequencing was done on a sample of PBMCs. Receptor source: a man aged 18 to 29 in good health and CMV-seronegative.

V gene TRBV28 combines with J gene TRBJ2-7; 7 bases line up with TRBD1. Per the germline V gene, CDR1 is MDHEN and CDR2 is SYDVKM. CDR3 length equals 15 residues. The ends lost 2 bases at V and 6 bases at J; junction bases unmatched: 10. Here the CDR3 DNA reads TGTGCCAGCAGTTTAACAGGGGATTCCTTCTCCGAGCAGTACTTC. It translates to CASSLTGDSFSEQYF. Based on the CDR3 plus reference TRBV28 and TRBJ2-7, the full variable domain is DVKVTQSSRYLVKRTGEKVFLECVQDMDHENMFWYRQDPGLGLRLIYFSYDVKMKEKGDIPEGYSVSREKKERFSLILESASTNQTSMYLCASSLTGDSFSEQYFGPGTRLTVT.

This rearrangement joins TRBV15 to TRBJ2-5, with 8 bases fitting TRBD1. V was pared by 2 bases and J by 1 base, with 9 bases of the junction left unmatched. Germline V CDR1 and CDR2: LNHNV, YYDKDF (reference sequence). The CDR3 consists of 17 residues. CDR3 nucleotide sequence: TGTGCCACCAGCAGAATAACAGGGGGTCTGCTCCAAGAGACCCAGTACTTC. Translating gives CATSRITGGLLQETQYF.

This chain uses TRBV2 with TRBJ1-2, with 10 bases fitting TRBD1. V shed 3 bases, J shed 5 bases, and the junction held 3 bases outside the gene matches. This CDR3 region has 14 residues. CDR1 and CDR2 from the germline V gene are SNHLY and FYNNEI. This CDR3 is CASSDWDRGYGYTF. The CDR3 DNA sequence: TGTGCCAGCAGTGATTGGGACAGGGGATATGGCTACACCTTC.

The rearrangement uses TRBV27 and TRBJ2-7; D may be TRBD1 (6 bases). The germline V gene has CDR1 MNHEY and CDR2 SMNVEV (reference sequence). Trimming took 3 bases from V and 2 from J, leaving 17 bases between them. This CDR3 is 16 amino acids long. Written as DNA, the CDR3 is TGTGCCAGCAGTTTCGGGACACCCGGTTCGACCTACGAGCAGTACTTC. Translating gives CASSFGTPGSTYEQYF.

This sequence joins TRBV11-2 and TRBJ2-5, with D tentatively TRBD2 (5 bases). The DNA end favors TRBJ2-7, so the J call may be wrong. The germline V gene encodes CDR1 SGHAT and CDR2 FQNNGV. CDR3 length: 14 residues. CDR3 nucleotides: TGTGCCAGCAGCCCAACTAGACTGGCCCACGAGCAGTACTTC. Amino acid sequence: CASSPTRLAHEQYF.

This chain connects TRBV19 to TRBJ1-2, with 7 bases lining up with TRBD1. The CDR3 length is 14 residues. The J segment lost 0 bases and the V segment lost 3 bases, leaving 1 base of the junction unmatched. The V gene's germline CDR1 is LNHDA and CDR2 SQIVND (reference sequence). CDR3 coding DNA: TGTGCCAGTAGTATGGGGACAGCTAACTATGGCTACACCTTC. The encoded protein is CASSMGTANYGYTF.

The chain has TRBV10-3 and TRBJ1-1, with 9 bases matching TRBD1. Germline assignment: CDR1 ENHRY and CDR2 SYGVKD. Unmatched junction bases numbered 7, after V lost 6 bases and J lost 8 bases. The CDR3 totals 13 residues. The CDR3: CAIRIPGQGEAFF. The CDR3 region has the DNA TGTGCCATCAGGATACCGGGACAGGGAGAAGCTTTCTTT.

In its sample, this clone was seen once. This chain uses TRBV10-1 with TRBJ1-4, with unresolved D. Germline V CDR1 and CDR2: WNHNN, SYGVQD (reference sequence). The V gene lost 0 bases and the J gene lost 0 bases, with 5 bases spanning the gap. The CDR3 consists of 15 residues. In DNA form, the CDR3 reads TGCGCCAGCAGTGAGTCGAGTGCAACTAATGAAAAACTGTTTTTT. This sequence encodes CASSESSATNEKLFF.

J is TRBJ1-2 and V is TRBV6-5; D possibly corresponds to TRBD1 (6 bases). Germline values: CDR1 MNHEY, CDR2 SVGAGI. The CDR3 has 14 amino acids. V lost 7 bases and J 12 bases, leaving 24 bases between the germline ends. CDR3 amino acids: CASKYEPGGAGHTF. The CDR3 DNA sequence: TGTGCCAGCAAGTATGAGCCCGGGGGGGCTGGACACACCTTC.

This clone was seen only a few times. The rearrangement uses TRBV7-6 and TRBJ2-7, with TRBD2 matching over 7 bases. The V segment lost 5 bases and the J segment 4 bases; nucleotides outside the gene matches: 14. This CDR3 contains 16 residues. Germline values: CDR1 SGHVS, CDR2 FNYEAQ. CDR3 in DNA: TGTGCCAGCAGCCCGGGAGGTGGGCTAGCCCCTTACGAGCAGTACTTC. It codes for CASSPGGGLAPYEQYF.

The chain has TRBV14 and TRBJ2-7, with D possibly TRBD1 on 6 matching bases. The V end was cut by 0 bases, the J end by 9 bases, with 15 bases between. Germline CDR1 SGHDN, CDR2 FVKESK. The CDR3 totals 14 residues. The CDR3 nucleotides read TGTGCCAGCAGCCAAGAGGGACAATGGCGTGCGCAGTACTTC. This encodes CASSQEGQWRAQYF. Combining the CDR3 with reference TRBV14 and TRBJ2-7 gives the whole variable domain EAGVTQFPSHSVIEKGQTVTLRCDPISGHDNLYWYRRVMGKEIKFLLHFVKESKQDESGMPNNRFLAERTGGTYSTLKVQPAELEDSGVYFCASSQEGQWRAQYFGPGTRLTVT.